This T cell receptor beta chain was recovered during a study of vaccination and CD4 T cells after COVID-19. Study-wide results and limits: From about 20 to 38, the median of SARS-CoV-2-reactive clonotypes rose without reaching significance. In convalescent patients, 304 of 307 vaccine-specific clones were spike mono-reactive.

Treatment reported: approximately 11-day PBMC culture with coronavirus spike peptide pools or control peptides (ViraFEST assay). Of note for this clonotype: Its antigen is as yet unknown.

Cultured CD4+ T cell DNA underwent sequencing with the Oncomine TCR Beta short-read assay. MiXCR, run by TCRdb on the PCR reads, gives a single entry per CDR3 protein. The repertoire holds some 16,000 distinct CDR3 sequences, with about 50% as singletons. The CDR3 spans 15 residues. Per germline, CDR1 LNHNV and CDR2 YYDKDF (reference sequence). After removal of 0 bases from V and 6 bases from J, the junction contained 8 bases not matched to a gene. This clonotype was sampled from a human donor who had recovered from COVID-19. Sequenced: CD4+ T cells from blood, cultured in vitro. The V call is TRBV15, the J call TRBJ2-7; TRBD2 aligns across 7 bases. DNA of the CDR3: TGTGCCACCAGCAGAGACCTACTAGCGTCTGGCGAGCAGTACTTC. It codes for CATSRDLLASGEQYF.